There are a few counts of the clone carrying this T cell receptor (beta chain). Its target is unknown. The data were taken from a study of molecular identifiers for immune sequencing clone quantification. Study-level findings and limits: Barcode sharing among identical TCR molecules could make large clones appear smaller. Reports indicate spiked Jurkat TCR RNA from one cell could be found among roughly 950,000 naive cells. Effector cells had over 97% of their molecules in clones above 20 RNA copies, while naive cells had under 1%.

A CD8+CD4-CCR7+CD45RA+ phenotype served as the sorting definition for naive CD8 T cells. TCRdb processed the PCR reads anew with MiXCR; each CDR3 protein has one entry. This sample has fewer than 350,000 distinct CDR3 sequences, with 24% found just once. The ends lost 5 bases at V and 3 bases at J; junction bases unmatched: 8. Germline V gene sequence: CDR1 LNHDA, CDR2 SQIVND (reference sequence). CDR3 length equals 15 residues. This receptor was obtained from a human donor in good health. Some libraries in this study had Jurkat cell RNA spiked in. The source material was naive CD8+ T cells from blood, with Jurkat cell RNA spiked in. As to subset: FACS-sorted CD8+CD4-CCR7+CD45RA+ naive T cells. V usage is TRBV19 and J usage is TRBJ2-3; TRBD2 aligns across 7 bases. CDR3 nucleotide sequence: TGTGCCAGTAGTCTTACGGGGGGTGTGACAGATACGCAGTATTTT. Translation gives CASSLTGGVTDTQYF. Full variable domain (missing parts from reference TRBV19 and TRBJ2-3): DGGITQSPKYLFRKEGQNVTLSCEQNLNHDAMYWYRQDPGQGLRLIYYSQIVNDFQKGDIAEGYSVSREKKESFPLTVTSAQKNPTAFYLCASSLTGGVTDTQYFGPGTRLTVL.